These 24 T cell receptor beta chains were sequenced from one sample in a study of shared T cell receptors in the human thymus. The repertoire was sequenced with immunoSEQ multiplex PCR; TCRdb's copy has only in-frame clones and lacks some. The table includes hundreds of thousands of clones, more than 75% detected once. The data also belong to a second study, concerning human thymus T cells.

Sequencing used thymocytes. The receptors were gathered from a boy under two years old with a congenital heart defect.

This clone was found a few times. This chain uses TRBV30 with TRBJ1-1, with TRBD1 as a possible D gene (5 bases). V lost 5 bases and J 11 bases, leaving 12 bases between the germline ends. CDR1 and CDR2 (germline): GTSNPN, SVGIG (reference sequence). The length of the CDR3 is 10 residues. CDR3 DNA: TGTGCCTGGTACAGGTTGGAGGCTTTCTTT. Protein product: CAWYRLEAFF.

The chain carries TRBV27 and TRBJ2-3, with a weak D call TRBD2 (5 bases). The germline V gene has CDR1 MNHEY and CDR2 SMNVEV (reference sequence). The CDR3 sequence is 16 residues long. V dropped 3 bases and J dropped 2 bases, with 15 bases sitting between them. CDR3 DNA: TGTGCCAGCAGTTTTCGCGGGTGGCACTTCACAGATACGCAGTATTTT. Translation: CASSFRGWHFTDTQYF.

CDR3 in DNA: TGTGCCAGCAGTTACCAGGGGGCCGGAACTGAAGCTTTCTTT. This sequence encodes CASSYQGAGTEAFF. The chain combines TRBV27 with TRBJ1-1; 8 bases are a match to TRBD1. Trimming cost V 4 bases and J 5 bases; bases outside gene matches: 6. The V gene's germline CDR1 is MNHEY and CDR2 SMNVEV (reference sequence). The CDR3 has 14 amino acids.

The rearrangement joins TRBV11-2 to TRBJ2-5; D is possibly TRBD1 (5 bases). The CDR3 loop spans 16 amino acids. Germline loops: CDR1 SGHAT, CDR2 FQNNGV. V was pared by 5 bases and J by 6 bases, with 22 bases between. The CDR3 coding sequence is TGTGCCAGCAGCCGAGGCGGTGGGTCCTGGGGCAAGACCCAGTACTTC. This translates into CASSRGGGSWGKTQYF.

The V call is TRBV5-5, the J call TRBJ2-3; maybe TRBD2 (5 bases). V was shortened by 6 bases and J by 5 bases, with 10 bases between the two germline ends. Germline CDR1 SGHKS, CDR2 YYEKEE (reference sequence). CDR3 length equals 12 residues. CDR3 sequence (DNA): TGTGCCAGCACCCCCGGAGGAGATACGCAGTATTTT. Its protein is CASTPGGDTQYF.

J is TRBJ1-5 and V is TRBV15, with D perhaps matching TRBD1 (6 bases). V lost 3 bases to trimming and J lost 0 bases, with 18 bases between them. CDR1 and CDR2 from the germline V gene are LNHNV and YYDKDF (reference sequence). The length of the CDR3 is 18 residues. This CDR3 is CATSREGGVFTSNQPQHF. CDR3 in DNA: TGTGCCACCAGCAGGGAGGGGGGGGTTTTTACTAGCAATCAGCCCCAGCATTTT.

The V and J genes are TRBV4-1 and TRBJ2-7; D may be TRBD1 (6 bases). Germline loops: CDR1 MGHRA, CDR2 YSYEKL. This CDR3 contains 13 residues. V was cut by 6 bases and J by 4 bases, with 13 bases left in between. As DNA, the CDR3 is TGCGCCAGCAGACGGGACAAGGGTTACGAGCAGTACTTC. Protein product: CASRRDKGYEQYF.

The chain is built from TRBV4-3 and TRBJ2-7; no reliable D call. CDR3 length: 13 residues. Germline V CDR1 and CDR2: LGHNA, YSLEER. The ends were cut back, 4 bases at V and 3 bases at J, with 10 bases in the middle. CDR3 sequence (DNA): TGCGCCAGCAGCCCTCGACGGAGCTACGAGCAGTACTTC. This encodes CASSPRRSYEQYF.

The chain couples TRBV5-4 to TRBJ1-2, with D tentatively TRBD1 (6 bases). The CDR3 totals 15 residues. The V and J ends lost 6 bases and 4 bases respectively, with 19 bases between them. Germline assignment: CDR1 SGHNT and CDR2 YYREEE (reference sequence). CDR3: CASTHRSDRSYGYTF. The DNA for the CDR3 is TGTGCCAGCACTCATAGGAGCGACAGGAGCTATGGCTACACCTTC.

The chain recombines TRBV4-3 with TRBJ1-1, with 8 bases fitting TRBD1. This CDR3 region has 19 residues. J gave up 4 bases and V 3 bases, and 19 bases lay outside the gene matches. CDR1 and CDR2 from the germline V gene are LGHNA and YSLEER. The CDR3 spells CASSHLLVQQGVVGTEAFF. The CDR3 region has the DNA TGCGCCAGCAGCCACCTCCTAGTCCAACAGGGGGTGGTGGGCACTGAAGCTTTCTTT.

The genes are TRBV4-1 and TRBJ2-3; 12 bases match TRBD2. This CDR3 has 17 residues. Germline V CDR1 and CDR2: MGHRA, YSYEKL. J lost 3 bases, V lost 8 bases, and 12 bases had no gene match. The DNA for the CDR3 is TGCGCCAGCTCTAAGACGGCTAGCGGGAGGGGGACAGATACGCAGTATTTT. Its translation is CASSKTASGRGTDTQYF.

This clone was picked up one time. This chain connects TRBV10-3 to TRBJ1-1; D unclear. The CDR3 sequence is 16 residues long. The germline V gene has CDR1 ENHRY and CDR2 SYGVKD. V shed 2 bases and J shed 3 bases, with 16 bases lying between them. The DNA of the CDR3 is TGTGCCATCAGTGAGCCAACTCCCGGGCGGGACACTGAAGCTTTCTTT. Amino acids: CAISEPTPGRDTEAFF.

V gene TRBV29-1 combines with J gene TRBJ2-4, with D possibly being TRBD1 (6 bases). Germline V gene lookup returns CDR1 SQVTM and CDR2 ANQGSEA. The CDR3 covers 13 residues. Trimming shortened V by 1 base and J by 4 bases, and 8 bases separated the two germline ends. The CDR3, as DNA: TGCAGCGTTGAAGGGGGGCAAAAAAACATTCAGTACTTC. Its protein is CSVEGGQKNIQYF.

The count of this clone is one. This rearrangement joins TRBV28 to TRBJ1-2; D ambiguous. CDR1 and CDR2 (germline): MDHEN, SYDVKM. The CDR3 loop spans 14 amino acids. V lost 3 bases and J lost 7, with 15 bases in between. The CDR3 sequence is CASSFPLPRGGYTF. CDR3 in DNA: TGTGCCAGCAGTTTCCCTCTCCCACGGGGTGGCTACACCTTC.

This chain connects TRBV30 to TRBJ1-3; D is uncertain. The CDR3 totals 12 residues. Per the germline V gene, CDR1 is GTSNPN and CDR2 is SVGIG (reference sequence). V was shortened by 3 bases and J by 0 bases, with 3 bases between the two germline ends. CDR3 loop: CAWRHSGNTIYF. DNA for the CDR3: TGTGCCTGGAGACACTCTGGAAACACCATATATTTT.

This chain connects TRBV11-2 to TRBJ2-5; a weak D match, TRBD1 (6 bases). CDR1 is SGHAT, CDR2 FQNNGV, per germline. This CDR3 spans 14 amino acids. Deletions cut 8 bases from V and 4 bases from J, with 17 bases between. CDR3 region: CASGGPGTLETQYF. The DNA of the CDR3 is TGTGCCAGCGGGGGCCCCGGGACACTAGAGACCCAGTACTTC. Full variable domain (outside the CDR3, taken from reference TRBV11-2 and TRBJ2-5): EAGVAQSPRYKIIEKRQSVAFWCNPISGHATLYWYQQILGQGPKLLIQFQNNGVVDDSQLPKDRFSAERLKGVDSTLKIQPAKLEDSAVYLCASGGPGTLETQYFGPGTRLLVL.

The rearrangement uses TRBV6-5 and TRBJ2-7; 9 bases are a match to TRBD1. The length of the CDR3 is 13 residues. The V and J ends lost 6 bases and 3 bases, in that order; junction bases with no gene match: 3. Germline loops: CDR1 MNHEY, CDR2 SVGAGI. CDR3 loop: CASSHRGHYEQYF. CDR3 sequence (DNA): TGTGCCAGCAGCCACAGGGGGCACTACGAGCAGTACTTC.

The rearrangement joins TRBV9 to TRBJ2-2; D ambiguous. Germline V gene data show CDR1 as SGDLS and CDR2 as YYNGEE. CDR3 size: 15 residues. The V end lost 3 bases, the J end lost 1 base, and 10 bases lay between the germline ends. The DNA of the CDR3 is TGTGCCAGCAGCGCGCCGCTAGGGAACACCGGGGAGCTGTTTTTT. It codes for CASSAPLGNTGELFF.

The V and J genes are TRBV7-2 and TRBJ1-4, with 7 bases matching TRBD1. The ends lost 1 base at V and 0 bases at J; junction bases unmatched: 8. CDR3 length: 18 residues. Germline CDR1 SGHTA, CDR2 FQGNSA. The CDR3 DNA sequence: TGTGCCAGCAGCTTAGAAGGGACAGCTTTCTCAACTAATGAAAAACTGTTTTTT. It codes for CASSLEGTAFSTNEKLFF.

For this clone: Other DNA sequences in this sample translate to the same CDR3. CDR3 sequence: CASSPPTGNEQFF. In DNA form, the CDR3 reads TGTGCCAGCTCACCACCTACAGGGAATGAGCAGTTCTTC. The V call is TRBV18, the J call TRBJ2-1; the D gene is possibly TRBD1 (6 bases). This CDR3 contains 13 residues. Deletions cut 0 bases from V and 7 bases from J, with 7 bases between. From germline, CDR1 is KGHSH and CDR2 LQKENI. The complete variable domain, with remaining parts taken from reference TRBV18 and TRBJ2-1, reads NAGVMQNPRHLVRRRGQEARLRCSPMKGHSHVYWYRQLPEEGLKFMVYLQKENIIDESGMPKERFSAEFPKEGPSILRIQQVVRGDSAAYFCASSPPTGNEQFFGPGTRLTVL.

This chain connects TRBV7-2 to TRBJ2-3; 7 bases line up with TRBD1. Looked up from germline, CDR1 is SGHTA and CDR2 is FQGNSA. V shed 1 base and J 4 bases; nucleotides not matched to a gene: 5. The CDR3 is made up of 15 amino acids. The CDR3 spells CASSLGQGLSDTQYF. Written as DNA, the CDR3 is TGTGCCAGCAGCTTAGGACAGGGTTTGTCAGATACGCAGTATTTT.

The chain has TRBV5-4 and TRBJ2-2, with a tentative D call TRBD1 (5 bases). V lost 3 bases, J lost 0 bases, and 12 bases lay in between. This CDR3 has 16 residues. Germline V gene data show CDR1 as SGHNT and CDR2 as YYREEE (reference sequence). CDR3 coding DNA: TGTGCCAGCAGCTGGACAAGGGAACCGAACACCGGGGAGCTGTTTTTT. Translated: CASSWTREPNTGELFF. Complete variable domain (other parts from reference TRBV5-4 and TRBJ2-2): ETGVTQSPTHLIKTRGQQVTLRCSSQSGHNTVSWYQQALGQGPQFIFQYYREEENGRGNFPPRFSGLQFPNYSSELNVNALELDDSALYLCASSWTREPNTGELFFGEGSRLTVL.

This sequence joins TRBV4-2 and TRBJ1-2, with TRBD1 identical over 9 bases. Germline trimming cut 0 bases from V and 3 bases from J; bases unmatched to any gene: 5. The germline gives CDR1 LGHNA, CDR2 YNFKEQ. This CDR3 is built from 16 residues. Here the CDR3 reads CASSQDGTGRYYGYTF. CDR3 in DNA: TGTGCCAGCAGCCAAGATGGGACAGGGAGATACTATGGCTACACCTTC.

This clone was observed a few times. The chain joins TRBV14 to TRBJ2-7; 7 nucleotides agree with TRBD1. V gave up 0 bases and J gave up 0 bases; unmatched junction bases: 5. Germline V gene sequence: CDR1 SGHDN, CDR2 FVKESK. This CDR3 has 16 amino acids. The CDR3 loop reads CASSQEGDSISYEQYF. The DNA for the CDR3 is TGTGCCAGCAGCCAAGAGGGGGACAGTATCTCCTACGAGCAGTACTTC.